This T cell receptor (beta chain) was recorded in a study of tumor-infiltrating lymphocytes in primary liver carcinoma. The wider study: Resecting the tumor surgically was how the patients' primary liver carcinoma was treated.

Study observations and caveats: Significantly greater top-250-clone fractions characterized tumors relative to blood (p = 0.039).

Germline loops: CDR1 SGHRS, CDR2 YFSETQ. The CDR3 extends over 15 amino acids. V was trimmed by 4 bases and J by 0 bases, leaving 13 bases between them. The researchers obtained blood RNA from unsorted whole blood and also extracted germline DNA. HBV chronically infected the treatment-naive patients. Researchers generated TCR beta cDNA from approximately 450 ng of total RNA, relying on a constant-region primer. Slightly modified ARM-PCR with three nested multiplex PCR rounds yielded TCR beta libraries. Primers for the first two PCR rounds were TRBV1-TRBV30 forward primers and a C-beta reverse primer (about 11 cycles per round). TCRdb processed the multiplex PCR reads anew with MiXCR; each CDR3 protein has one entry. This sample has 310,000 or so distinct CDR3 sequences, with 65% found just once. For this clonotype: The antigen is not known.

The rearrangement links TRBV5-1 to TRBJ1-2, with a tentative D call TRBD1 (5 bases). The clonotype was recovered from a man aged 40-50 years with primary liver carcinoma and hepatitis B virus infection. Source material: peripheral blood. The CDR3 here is CASSPWTRTNYGYTF. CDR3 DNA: TGCGCCAGCAGCCCTTGGACAAGAACTAACTATGGCTACACCTTC.